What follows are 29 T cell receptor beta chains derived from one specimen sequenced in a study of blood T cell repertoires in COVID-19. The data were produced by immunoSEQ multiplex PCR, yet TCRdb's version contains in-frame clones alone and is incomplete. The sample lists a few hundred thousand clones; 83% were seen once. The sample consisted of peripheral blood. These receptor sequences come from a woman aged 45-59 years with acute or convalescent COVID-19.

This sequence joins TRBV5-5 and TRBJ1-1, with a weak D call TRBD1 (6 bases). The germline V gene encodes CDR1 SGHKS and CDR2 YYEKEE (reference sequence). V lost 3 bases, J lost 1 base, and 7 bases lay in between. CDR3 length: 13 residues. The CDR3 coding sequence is TGTGCCAGCAGCTGGGGACAGAACACTGAAGCTTTCTTT. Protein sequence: CASSWGQNTEAFF. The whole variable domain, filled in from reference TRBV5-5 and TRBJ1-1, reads DAGVTQSPTHLIKTRGQQVTLRCSPISGHKSVSWYQQVLGQGPQFIFQYYEKEERGRGNFPDRFSARQFPNYSSELNVNALLLGDSALYLCASSWGQNTEAFFGQGTRLTVV.

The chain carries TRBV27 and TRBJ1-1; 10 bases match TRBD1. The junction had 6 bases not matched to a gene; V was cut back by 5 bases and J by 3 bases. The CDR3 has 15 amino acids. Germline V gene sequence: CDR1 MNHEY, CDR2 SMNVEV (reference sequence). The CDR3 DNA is TGTGCCAGCAGTGCCTCGACAGGGGGCTACACTGAAGCTTTCTTT. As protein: CASSASTGGYTEAFF.

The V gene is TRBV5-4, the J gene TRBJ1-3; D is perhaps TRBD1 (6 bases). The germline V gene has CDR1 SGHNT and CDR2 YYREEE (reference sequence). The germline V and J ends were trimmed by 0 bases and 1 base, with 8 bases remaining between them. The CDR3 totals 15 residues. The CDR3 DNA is TGTGCCAGCAGCTTGGGACAGGCGTCTGGAAACACCATATATTTT. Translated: CASSLGQASGNTIYF.

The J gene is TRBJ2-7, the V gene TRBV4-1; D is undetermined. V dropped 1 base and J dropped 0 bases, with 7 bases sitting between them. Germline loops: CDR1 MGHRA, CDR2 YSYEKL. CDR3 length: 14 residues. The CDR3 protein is CASSQGGFSYEQYF. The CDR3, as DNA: TGCGCCAGCAGCCAAGGAGGCTTCTCCTACGAGCAGTACTTC.

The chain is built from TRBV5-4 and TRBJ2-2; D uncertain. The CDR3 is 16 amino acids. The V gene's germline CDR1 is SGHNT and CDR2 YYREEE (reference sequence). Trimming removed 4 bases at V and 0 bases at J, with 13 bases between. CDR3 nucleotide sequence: TGTGCCAGCAGCCCCCTGCCCTACGCGAACACCGGGGAGCTGTTTTTT. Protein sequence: CASSPLPYANTGELFF. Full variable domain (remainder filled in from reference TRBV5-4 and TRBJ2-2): ETGVTQSPTHLIKTRGQQVTLRCSSQSGHNTVSWYQQALGQGPQFIFQYYREEENGRGNFPPRFSGLQFPNYSSELNVNALELDDSALYLCASSPLPYANTGELFFGEGSRLTVL.

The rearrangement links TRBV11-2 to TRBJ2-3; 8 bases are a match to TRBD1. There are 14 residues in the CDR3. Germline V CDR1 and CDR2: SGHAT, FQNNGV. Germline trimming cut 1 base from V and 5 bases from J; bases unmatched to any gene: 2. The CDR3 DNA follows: TGTGCCAGCAGCTTAGGGACAGGGTTAGATACGCAGTATTTT. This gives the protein CASSLGTGLDTQYF.

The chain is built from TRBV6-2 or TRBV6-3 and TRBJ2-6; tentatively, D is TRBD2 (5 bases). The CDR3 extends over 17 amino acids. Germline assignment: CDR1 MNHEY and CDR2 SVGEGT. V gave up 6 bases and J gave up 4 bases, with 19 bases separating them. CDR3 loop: CASSRSLVRAGANVLTF. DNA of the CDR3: TGTGCCAGCAGCCGAAGCCTTGTGAGGGCAGGGGCCAACGTCCTGACTTTC.

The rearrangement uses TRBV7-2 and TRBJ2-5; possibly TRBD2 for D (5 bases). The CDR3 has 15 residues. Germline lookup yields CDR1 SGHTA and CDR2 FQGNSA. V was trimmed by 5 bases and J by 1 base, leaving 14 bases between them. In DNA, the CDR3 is TGTGCCAGCAGCCAGGCGGGCAGGCTCCAAGAGACCCAGTACTTC. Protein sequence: CASSQAGRLQETQYF.

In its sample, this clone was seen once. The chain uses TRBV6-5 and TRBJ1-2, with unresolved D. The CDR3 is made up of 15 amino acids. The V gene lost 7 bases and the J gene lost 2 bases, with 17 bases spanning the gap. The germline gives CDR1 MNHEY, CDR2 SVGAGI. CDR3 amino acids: CASTRWGERNYGYTF. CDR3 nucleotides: TGTGCCAGCACCCGTTGGGGAGAGAGGAACTATGGCTACACCTTC.

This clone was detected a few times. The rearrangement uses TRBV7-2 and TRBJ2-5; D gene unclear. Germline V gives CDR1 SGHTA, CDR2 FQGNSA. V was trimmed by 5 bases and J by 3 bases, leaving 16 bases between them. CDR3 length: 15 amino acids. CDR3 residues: CASSQQGGAEETQYF. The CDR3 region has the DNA TGTGCCAGCAGCCAACAAGGCGGCGCGGAAGAGACCCAGTACTTC.

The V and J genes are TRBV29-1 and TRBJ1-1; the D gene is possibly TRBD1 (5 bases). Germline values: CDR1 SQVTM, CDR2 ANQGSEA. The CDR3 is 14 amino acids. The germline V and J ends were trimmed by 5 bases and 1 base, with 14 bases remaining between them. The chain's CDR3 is CSVLTTEPNTEAFF. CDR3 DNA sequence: TGCAGCGTTCTTACGACAGAACCGAACACTGAAGCTTTCTTT. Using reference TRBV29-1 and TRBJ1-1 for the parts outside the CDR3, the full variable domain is SAVISQKPSRDICQRGTSLTIQCQVDSQVTMMFWYRQQPGQSLTLIATANQGSEATYESGFVIDKFPISRPNLTFSTLTVSNMSPEDSSIYLCSVLTTEPNTEAFFGQGTRLTVV.

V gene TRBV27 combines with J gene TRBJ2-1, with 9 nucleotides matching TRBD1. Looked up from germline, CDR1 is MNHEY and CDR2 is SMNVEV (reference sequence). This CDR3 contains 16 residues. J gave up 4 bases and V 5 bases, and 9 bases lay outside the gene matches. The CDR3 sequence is CASSPQGTGLYNEQFF. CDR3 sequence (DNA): TGTGCCAGCAGTCCGCAGGGGACAGGGCTGTACAATGAGCAGTTCTTC.

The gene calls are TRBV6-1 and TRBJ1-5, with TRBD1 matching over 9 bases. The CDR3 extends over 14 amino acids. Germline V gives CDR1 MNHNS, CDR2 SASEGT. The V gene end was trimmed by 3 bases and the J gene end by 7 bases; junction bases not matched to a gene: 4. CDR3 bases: TGTGCCAGCAGTGAGACAGGGGGTACCCAGCCCCAGCATTTT. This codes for CASSETGGTQPQHF.

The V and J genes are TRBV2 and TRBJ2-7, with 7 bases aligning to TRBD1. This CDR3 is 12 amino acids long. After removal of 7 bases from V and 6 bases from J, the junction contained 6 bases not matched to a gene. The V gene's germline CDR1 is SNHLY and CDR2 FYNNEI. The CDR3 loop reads CASMTGKGEQYV. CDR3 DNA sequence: TGTGCCAGCATGACAGGGAAAGGCGAGCAGTACGTC.

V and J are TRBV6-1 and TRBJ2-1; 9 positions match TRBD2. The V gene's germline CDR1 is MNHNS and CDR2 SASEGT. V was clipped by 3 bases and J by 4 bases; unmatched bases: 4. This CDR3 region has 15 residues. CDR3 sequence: CASSDEAGGYNEQFF. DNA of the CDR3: TGTGCCAGCAGTGATGAGGCGGGAGGGTACAATGAGCAGTTCTTC.

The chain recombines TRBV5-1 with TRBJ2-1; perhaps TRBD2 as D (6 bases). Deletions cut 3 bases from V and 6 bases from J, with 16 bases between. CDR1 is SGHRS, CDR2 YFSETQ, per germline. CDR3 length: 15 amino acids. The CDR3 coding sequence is TGCGCCAGCAGCTCCCCGGGGGATGGTCTCAATGAGCAGTTCTTC. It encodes CASSSPGDGLNEQFF.

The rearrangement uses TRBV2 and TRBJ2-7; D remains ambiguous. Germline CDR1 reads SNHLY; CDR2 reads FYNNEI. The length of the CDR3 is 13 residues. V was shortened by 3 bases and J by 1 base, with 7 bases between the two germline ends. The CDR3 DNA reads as TGTGCCAGCAGTGACGACGGGTCCTACGAGCAGTACGTC. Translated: CASSDDGSYEQYV.

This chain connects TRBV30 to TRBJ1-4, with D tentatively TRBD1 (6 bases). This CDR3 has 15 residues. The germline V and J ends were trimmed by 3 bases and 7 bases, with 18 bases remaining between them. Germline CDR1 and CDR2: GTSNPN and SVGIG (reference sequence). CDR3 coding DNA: TGTGCCTGGAGCCTTACTACAGGGATAGGTGAAAAACTGTTTTTT. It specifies CAWSLTTGIGEKLFF.

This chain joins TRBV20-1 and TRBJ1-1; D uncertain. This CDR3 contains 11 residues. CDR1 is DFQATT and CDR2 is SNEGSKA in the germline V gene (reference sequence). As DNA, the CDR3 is TGCAGCGCCACACAGAACACTGAAGCTTTCTTT. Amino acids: CSATQNTEAFF.

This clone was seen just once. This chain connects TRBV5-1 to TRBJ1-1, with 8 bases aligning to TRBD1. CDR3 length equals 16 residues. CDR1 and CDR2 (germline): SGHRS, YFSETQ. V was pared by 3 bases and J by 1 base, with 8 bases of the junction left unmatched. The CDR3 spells CASSSWTGPGNTEAFF. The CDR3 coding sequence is TGCGCCAGCAGCTCTTGGACAGGGCCGGGGAACACTGAAGCTTTCTTT.

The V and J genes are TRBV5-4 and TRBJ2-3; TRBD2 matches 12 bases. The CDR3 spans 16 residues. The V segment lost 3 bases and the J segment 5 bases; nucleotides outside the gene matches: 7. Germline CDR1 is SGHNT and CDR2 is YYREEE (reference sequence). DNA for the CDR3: TGTGCCAGCAGCTCCCCTAGCGGGGGGGGTGTAGATACGCAGTATTTT. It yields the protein CASSSPSGGGVDTQYF.

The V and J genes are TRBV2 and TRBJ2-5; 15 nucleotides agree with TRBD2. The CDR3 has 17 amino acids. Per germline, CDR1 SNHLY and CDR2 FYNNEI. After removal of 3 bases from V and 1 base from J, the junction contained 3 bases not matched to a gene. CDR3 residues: CASSEGLAGGIQETQYF. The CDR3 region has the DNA TGTGCCAGCAGTGAGGGACTAGCGGGGGGAATCCAAGAGACCCAGTACTTC.

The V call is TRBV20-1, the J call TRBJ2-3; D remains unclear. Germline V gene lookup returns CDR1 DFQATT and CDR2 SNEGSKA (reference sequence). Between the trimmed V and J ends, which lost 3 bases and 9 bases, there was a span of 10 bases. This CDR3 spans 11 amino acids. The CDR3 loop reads CSASPRETQYF. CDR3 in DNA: TGCAGTGCTAGCCCTAGAGAAACGCAGTATTTT.

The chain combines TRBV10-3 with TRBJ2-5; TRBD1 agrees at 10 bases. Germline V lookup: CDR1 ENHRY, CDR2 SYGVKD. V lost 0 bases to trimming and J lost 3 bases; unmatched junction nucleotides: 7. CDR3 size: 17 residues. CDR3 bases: TGTGCCATCAGTGAGTCGGCTTCCGGGACAGGGGAAGAGACCCAGTACTTC. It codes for CAISESASGTGEETQYF.

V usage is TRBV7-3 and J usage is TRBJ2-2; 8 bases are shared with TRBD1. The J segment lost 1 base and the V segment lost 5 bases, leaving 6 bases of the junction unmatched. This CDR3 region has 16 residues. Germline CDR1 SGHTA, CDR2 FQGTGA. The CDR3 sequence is CASSVAGTGNTGELFF. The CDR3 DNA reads TGTGCCAGCAGCGTAGCCGGGACAGGGAACACCGGGGAGCTGTTTTTT.

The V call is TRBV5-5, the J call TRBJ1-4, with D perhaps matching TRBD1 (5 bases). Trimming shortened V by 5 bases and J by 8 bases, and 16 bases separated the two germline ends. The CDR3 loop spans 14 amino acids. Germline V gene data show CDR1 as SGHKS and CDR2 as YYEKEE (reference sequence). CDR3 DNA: TGTGCCAGCAGGTTGATGCCTGGGGGGGAAAAACTGTTTTTT. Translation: CASRLMPGGEKLFF.

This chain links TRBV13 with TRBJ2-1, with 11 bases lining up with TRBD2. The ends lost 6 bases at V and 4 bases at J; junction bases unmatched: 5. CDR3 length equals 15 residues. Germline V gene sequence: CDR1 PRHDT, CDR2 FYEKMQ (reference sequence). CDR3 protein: CASRLRLAGYNEQFF. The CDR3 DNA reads TGTGCCAGCAGACTCCGACTAGCGGGGTACAATGAGCAGTTCTTC.

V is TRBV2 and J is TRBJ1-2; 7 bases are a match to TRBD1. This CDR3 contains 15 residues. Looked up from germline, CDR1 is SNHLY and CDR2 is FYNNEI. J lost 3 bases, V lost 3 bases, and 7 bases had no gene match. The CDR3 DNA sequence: TGTGCCAGCAGTGACCAGGGGACAGTATACTATGGCTACACCTTC. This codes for CASSDQGTVYYGYTF.

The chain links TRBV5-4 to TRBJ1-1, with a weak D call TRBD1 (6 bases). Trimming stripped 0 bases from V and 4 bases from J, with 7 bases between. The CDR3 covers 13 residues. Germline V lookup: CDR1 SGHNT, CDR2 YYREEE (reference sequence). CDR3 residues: CASSLDRATEAFF. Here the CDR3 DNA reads TGTGCCAGCAGCTTGGACAGGGCCACTGAAGCTTTCTTT. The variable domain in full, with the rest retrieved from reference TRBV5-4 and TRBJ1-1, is ETGVTQSPTHLIKTRGQQVTLRCSSQSGHNTVSWYQQALGQGPQFIFQYYREEENGRGNFPPRFSGLQFPNYSSELNVNALELDDSALYLCASSLDRATEAFFGQGTRLTVV.